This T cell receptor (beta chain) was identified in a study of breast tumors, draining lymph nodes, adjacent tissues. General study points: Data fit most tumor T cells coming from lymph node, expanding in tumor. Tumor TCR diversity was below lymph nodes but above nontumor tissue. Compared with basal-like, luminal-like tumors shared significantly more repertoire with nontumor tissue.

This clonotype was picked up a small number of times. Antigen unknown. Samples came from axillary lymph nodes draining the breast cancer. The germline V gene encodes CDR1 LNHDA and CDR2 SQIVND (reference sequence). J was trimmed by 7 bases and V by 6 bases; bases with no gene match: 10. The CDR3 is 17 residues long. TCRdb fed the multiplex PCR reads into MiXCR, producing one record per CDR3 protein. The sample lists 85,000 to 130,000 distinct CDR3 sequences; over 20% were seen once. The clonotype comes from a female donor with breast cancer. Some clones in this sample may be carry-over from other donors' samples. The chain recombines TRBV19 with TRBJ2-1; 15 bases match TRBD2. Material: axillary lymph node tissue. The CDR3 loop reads CASSRGRTSGRGNEQFF. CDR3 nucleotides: TGTGCCAGTAGCCGGGGACGGACTAGCGGGAGGGGTAATGAGCAGTTCTTC.